The T cell receptor beta chain under discussion was sequenced for a study of PD-1 blockade in classical Hodgkin lymphoma. Overall study results and limits: Initiation of nivolumab under 1 year after ASCT led to exclusion of patients.

Relapses following autologous stem cell transplantation were seen in all patients, with brentuximab vedotin exposure varying. Researchers used magnetic negative selection to pull out pure CD4+ T cells from thawed PBMCs. Profiled with immunoSEQ multiplex PCR; TCRdb holds only in-frame clones, not every one. This table has about 24,000 clones, about 83% appearing once. With respect to this clone: Its antigen is unidentified.

The starting material was CD4+ T cells from blood, obtained at baseline. The origin of this receptor is a human donor with classical Hodgkin lymphoma.

The CDR3 sequence is CASRLDSGNTIYF. The CDR3 coding sequence is TGCGCCAGCAGACTTGACTCTGGAAACACCATATATTTT. This chain links TRBV5-1 with TRBJ1-3, with D unclear. Looked up from germline, CDR1 is SGHRS and CDR2 is YFSETQ. CDR3 length equals 13 residues. V was pared by 5 bases and J by 0 bases, with 6 bases between.